The rows below give T cell receptor beta chains drawn from one sample of a study of control samples from healthy donors and cancer patients. This table comes from immunoSEQ multiplex PCR, and its TCRdb copy is limited to in-frame clones, with some not included. There are more than 70,000 clones in the sample; around 92% occur only once, and under 20% lies in the top ten. Sequenced: PBMCs. Source of these receptors: a man in his sixties with lung cancer. CDR3s include the opening cysteine and the closing phenylalanine or tryptophan. The D gene is left open where the match is weak. The size entry is marked missing in some rows and otherwise reads once, few, many or a size class.

D gene,clone size,J gene,V gene,CDR3 DNA,CDR3 protein
NA,NA,TRBJ2-6,TRBV5-1,TGCGCCAGCGGGGAACCCGCCGGCGTCCTGACTTTC,CASGEPAGVLTF
NA,NA,TRBJ1-3,TRBV6-4,TGTGCCAGCAGTGAAGGGACGGACTCTGGAAACACCATATATTTT,CASSEGTDSGNTIYF
TRBD1,once,TRBJ1-1,TRBV6-6,TGTGCCAGCGCCGACAGGGTTTCCGAAGCTTTCTTT,CASADRVSEAFF
NA,NA,TRBJ2-3,TRBV3-1/TRBV3-2,TGTGCCAGCAGTCATTACGCCAACCCCGACACAGATACGCAGTATTTT,CASSHYANPDTDTQYF
TRBD1,once,TRBJ2-5,TRBV18,TGTGCCAGCTCACCACCGCCAGGGGGAGAGACCCAGTACTTC,CASSPPPGGETQYF
NA,NA,TRBJ1-4,TRBV5-1,TGCGCCAGCAGCTCAATGACAGGCGCTAATGAAAAACTGTTTTTT,CASSSMTGANEKLFF
NA,NA,TRBJ2-7,TRBV10-2,TGCGCCAGCAGTGAGTCTCAGGGCGTCGAGCAGTACTTC,CASSESQGVEQYF
NA,NA,TRBJ2-2,TRBV25-1,TGTGCCAGCAGTGATCAGGCAGGGGGGAGTGTCGCCGGGGAGCTGTTTTTT,CASSDQAGGSVAGELFF
NA,NA,TRBJ1-1,TRBV4-2,TGTGCCAGCAGCCCCGGGACAAACACGGGTATGAACACTGAAGCTTTCTTT,CASSPGTNTGMNTEAFF
TRBD2,NA,TRBJ2-3,TRBV9,TGTGCCAGCAACCGCGTGGGACTAGCGGGGCCAACTTTCACAGATACGCAGTATTTT,CASNRVGLAGPTFTDTQYF
NA,few,TRBJ2-7,TRBV12-5,TGTGCTAGTGGTTTGTTTCCCAGTACAGGGGGGGTCATACGCTTCTCCTACGAGCAGTACTTC,CASGLFPSTGGVIRFSYEQYF
TRBD2,NA,TRBJ2-1,TRBV7-9,TGTGCCAGCAGCTTCGGGACTAGCGGGGCGGGGGATGAGCAGTTCTTC,CASSFGTSGAGDEQFF
TRBD1,NA,TRBJ1-3,TRBV5-8,TGTGCCAGCAGCTCGGACAGGGCCCCCGGGAACACCATATATTTT,CASSSDRAPGNTIYF
NA,NA,TRBJ2-1,TRBV7-9,TGTGCCAGCAGCTTAGTATGGGGTATTGGCGATGAGCAGTTCTTC,CASSLVWGIGDEQFF
NA,NA,TRBJ1-2,TRBV11-3,TGTGCCAGCAGCTACAGCCGCTATGGCTACACCTTC,CASSYSRYGYTF
NA,NA,TRBJ2-6,TRBV5-1,TGCGCCAGCAGCATACAGGTTTCTGGGGCCAACGTCCTGACTTTC,CASSIQVSGANVLTF
TRBD1,NA,TRBJ1-1,TRBV6-1,TGTGCCAGCAGTGAGACAGGGATCACTGAAGCTTTCTTT,CASSETGITEAFF
TRBD1,NA,TRBJ2-1,TRBV5-1,TGCGCCAGCAGCTTGTCGTCAGGGGGCTTAGATGAGCAGTTCTTC,CASSLSSGGLDEQFF
NA,NA,TRBJ1-5,TRBV25-1,TGTGCCAGCAAGGGATTATTACTCCCCAGCAATCAGCCCCAGCATTTT,CASKGLLLPSNQPQHF
NA,NA,TRBJ1-2,TRBV6-5,TGTGCCAGCACGGAGGGTAACTATGGCTACACCTTC,CASTEGNYGYTF
NA,NA,TRBJ1-5,TRBV6-5,TGTGCCAGCAGTCGACGTTTTAATCAGCCCCAGCATTTT,CASSRRFNQPQHF
NA,NA,TRBJ2-3,TRBV30,TGTGCCTGGGGGTCTGAACAGCCGAACACAGATACGCAGTATTTT,CAWGSEQPNTDTQYF
TRBD1,NA,TRBJ2-5,TRBV7-8,TGTGCCAGCAGCCGAGACTTCCGGGACAGGGGGCGGCAAGAGACCCAGTACTTC,CASSRDFRDRGRQETQYF
TRBD1,NA,TRBJ2-3,TRBV5-5,TGTGCCAGCAGCCCCGGACAGGGGTTAGATACGCAGTATTTT,CASSPGQGLDTQYF